Listed here are 7 T cell receptor beta chains from one sample, sequenced in a study of identical twins. Via MiXCR, TCRdb re-called the 5' RACE reads, giving one row per CDR3 protein. Here the sample spans around 250,000 distinct CDR3 sequences, around 8% being singletons. Another study also made use of these data, one on yellow fever vaccine responses in identical twins.

Source material: CD8+ T cells sorted from blood. All receptors derive from a young woman in good health.

This clonotype was seen at least ten times. The chain has TRBV29-1 and TRBJ2-7; 8 nucleotides agree with TRBD1. The CDR3 extends over 14 amino acids. V lost 6 bases, J lost 0 bases, and 7 bases stayed unmatched. Germline V gene sequence: CDR1 SQVTM, CDR2 ANQGSEA. The CDR3 nucleotides are TGCAGCGTGGGAGACAGGGGAAGCTCCTACGAGCAGTACTTC. This sequence encodes CSVGDRGSSYEQYF.

The chain carries TRBV4-1 and TRBJ2-7; tentative D call: TRBD2 (6 bases). The CDR3 loop spans 14 amino acids. Germline V lookup: CDR1 MGHRA, CDR2 YSYEKL. V lost 4 bases and J lost 5, with 15 bases in between. The CDR3 is CASSPSTRSDEQYF. DNA of the CDR3: TGCGCCAGCAGCCCTTCGACTAGGTCAGACGAGCAGTACTTC.

The sample holds many counts of this clonotype. The chain is built from TRBV29-1 and TRBJ2-7; D is unresolved. Germline lookup yields CDR1 SQVTM and CDR2 ANQGSEA. The CDR3 has 11 residues. The V and J ends lost 4 bases and 3 bases respectively, with 7 bases between them. As DNA, the CDR3 is TGCAGCGTTGTGAAGGACTACGAGCAGTACTTC. Amino acids: CSVVKDYEQYF.

This clonotype was seen only a few times. This chain links TRBV28 with TRBJ2-5, with D possibly TRBD1 on 5 matching bases. In germline, CDR1 is MDHEN, CDR2 SYDVKM. Between the trimmed V and J ends, which lost 6 bases and 4 bases, there was a span of 6 bases. The CDR3 has 11 residues. DNA for the CDR3: TGTGCCAGCAGACAGGTAGAGACCCAGTACTTC. Translating gives CASRQVETQYF. The full variable domain, with the rest looked up from reference TRBV28 and TRBJ2-5, is DVKVTQSSRYLVKRTGEKVFLECVQDMDHENMFWYRQDPGLGLRLIYFSYDVKMKEKGDIPEGYSVSREKKERFSLILESASTNQTSMYLCASRQVETQYFGPGTRLLVL.

The sample holds many counts of this clonotype. The chain is built from TRBV27 and TRBJ1-1; no reliable D call. Germline V CDR1 and CDR2: MNHEY, SMNVEV (reference sequence). The length of the CDR3 is 15 residues. V was shortened by 1 base and J by 4 bases, with 13 bases between the two germline ends. CDR3: CASSLFGPSGTEAFF. CDR3 nucleotide sequence: TGTGCCAGCAGTTTATTTGGGCCCTCGGGCACTGAAGCTTTCTTT.

The chain employs TRBV4-3 and TRBJ1-3; a weak D match, TRBD1 (6 bases). Germline assignment: CDR1 LGHNA and CDR2 YSLEER. V was shortened by 0 bases and J by 0 bases, with 9 bases between the two germline ends. CDR3 size: 16 residues. The CDR3 nucleotides are TGCGCCAGCAGCCAAGATGGGGGCCTCTCTGGAAACACCATATATTTT. It translates to CASSQDGGLSGNTIYF.

This clonotype was counted many times. The chain recombines TRBV12-3 or TRBV12-4 with TRBJ1-4; D gene unclear. The CDR3 runs 15 residues. Trimming removed 4 bases at V and 4 bases at J, with 13 bases between. CDR3 DNA sequence: TGTGCCAGCAGTTCGGATTCGGTTTTTAATGAAAAACTGTTTTTT. This gives the protein CASSSDSVFNEKLFF.